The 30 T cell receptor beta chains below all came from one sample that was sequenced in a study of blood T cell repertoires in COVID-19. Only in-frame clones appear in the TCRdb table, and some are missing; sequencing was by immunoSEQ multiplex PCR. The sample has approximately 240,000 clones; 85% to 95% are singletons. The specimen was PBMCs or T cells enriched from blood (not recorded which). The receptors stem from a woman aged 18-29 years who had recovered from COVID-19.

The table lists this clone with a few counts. For the CDR3, the DNA is TGTGCCAGTAATCTAGCCGGGACAGAGCACTATCAGCCCCAGCATTTT. Translated, it gives CASNLAGTEHYQPQHF. The chain links TRBV19 to TRBJ1-5; 7 nucleotides align to TRBD1. The CDR3 has 16 residues. Germline CDR1 LNHDA, CDR2 SQIVND (reference sequence). V trimming: 7 bases; J trimming: 5 bases; junction bases outside the gene matches: 14. Drawing the rest from reference TRBV19 and TRBJ1-5, the complete variable domain is DGGITQSPKYLFRKEGQNVTLSCEQNLNHDAMYWYRQDPGQGLRLIYYSQIVNDFQKGDIAEGYSVSREKKESFPLTVTSAQKNPTAFYLCASNLAGTEHYQPQHFGDGTRLSIL.

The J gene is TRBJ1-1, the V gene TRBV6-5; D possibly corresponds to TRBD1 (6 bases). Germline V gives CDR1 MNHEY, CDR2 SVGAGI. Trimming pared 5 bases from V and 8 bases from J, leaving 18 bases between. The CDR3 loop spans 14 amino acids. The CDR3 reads CASSSPTRRGEAFF. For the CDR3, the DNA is TGTGCCAGCAGTAGCCCAACTCGCAGGGGCGAAGCTTTCTTT.

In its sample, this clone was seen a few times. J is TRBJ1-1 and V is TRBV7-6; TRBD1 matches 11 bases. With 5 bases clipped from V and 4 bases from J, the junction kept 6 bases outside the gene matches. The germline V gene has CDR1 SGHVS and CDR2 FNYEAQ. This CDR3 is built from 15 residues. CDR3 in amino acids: CASSTSGTGGTEAFF. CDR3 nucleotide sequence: TGTGCCAGCAGCACATCCGGGACAGGGGGCACTGAAGCTTTCTTT.

The CDR3 nucleotides are TGTGCCAGCAGCCGGGGGGGCCGCTACTTTTCCCGCTACGAGCAGTACTTC. Protein sequence: CASSRGGRYFSRYEQYF. The chain is built from TRBV27 and TRBJ2-7; 8 nucleotides line up with TRBD2. The length of the CDR3 is 17 residues. CDR1 and CDR2 (germline): MNHEY, SMNVEV (reference sequence). The V gene end was trimmed by 6 bases and the J gene end by 3 bases; junction bases not matched to a gene: 16.

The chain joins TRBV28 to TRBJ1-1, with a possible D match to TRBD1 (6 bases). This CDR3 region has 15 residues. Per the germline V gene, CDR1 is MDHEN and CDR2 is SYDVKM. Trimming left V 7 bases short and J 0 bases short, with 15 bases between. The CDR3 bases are TGTGCCAGCATAACAGGGAGCCCAATGAACACTGAAGCTTTCTTT. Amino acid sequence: CASITGSPMNTEAFF.

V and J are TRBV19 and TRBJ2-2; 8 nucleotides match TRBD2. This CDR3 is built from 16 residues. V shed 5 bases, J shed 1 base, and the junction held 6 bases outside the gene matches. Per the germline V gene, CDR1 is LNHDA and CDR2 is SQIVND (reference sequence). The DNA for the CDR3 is TGTGCCAGTAGTCCACGGACTAGCAGGAACACCGGGGAGCTGTTTTTT. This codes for CASSPRTSRNTGELFF.

CDR3 residues: CASSSGLITEAFF. The CDR3 DNA sequence: TGTGCCAGCAGTTCAGGGTTGATCACTGAAGCTTTCTTT. The V and J genes are TRBV3-1 (or the pseudogene TRBV3-2) and TRBJ1-1, with D possibly matching TRBD1 (5 bases). CDR3 length equals 13 residues. V lost 6 bases and J 4 bases, leaving 12 bases between the germline ends. CDR1 is LGHDT and CDR2 is YNNKEL in the germline V gene (reference sequence).

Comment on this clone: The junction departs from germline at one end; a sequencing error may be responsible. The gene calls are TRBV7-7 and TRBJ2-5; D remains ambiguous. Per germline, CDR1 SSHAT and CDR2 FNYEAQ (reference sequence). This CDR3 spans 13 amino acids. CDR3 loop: CASSLGRQETQYF. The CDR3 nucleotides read TGTGCTAGCAGCTTAGGTCGTCAAGAGACCCAGTACTTC.

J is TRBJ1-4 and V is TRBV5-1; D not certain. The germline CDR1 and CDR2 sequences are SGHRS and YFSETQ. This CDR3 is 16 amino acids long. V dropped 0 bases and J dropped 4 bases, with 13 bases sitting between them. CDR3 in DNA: TGCGCCAGCAGCTTGGCCTCCGGTCCCCTTAATGAAAAACTGTTTTTT. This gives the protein CASSLASGPLNEKLFF.

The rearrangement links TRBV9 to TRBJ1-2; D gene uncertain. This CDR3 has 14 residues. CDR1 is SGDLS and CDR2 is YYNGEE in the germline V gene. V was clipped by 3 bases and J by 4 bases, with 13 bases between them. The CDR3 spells CASSATRAPYGYTF. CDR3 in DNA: TGTGCCAGCAGCGCAACTAGGGCCCCCTATGGCTACACCTTC.

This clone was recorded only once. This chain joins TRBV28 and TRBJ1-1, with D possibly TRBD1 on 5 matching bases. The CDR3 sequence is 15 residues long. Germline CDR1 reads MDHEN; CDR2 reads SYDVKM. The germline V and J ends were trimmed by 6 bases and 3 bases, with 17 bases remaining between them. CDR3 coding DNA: TGTGCCAGCAGACCTCTCAGGGTTAGGGACACTGAAGCTTTCTTT. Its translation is CASRPLRVRDTEAFF. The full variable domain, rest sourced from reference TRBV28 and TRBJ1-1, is DVKVTQSSRYLVKRTGEKVFLECVQDMDHENMFWYRQDPGLGLRLIYFSYDVKMKEKGDIPEGYSVSREKKERFSLILESASTNQTSMYLCASRPLRVRDTEAFFGQGTRLTVV.

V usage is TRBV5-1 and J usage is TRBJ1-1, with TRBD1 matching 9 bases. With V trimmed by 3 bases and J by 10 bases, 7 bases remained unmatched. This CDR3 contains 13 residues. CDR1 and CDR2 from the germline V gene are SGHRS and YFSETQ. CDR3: CASSSDRGGGAFF. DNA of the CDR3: TGCGCCAGCAGCTCGGACAGGGGAGGGGGAGCTTTCTTT.

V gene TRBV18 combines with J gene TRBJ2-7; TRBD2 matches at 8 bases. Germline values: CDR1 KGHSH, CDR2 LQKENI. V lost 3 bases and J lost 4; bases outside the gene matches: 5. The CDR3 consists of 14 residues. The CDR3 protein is CASSPGLEVYEQYF. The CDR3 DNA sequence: TGTGCCAGCTCACCGGGACTAGAAGTATACGAGCAGTACTTC.

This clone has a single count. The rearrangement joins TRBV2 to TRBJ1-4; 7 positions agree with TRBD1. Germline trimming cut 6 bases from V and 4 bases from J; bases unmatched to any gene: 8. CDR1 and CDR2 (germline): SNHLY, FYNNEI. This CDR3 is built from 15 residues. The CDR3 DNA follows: TGTGCCAGCAGAAACAGGGGCACCTTTAATGAAAAACTGTTTTTT. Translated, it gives CASRNRGTFNEKLFF.

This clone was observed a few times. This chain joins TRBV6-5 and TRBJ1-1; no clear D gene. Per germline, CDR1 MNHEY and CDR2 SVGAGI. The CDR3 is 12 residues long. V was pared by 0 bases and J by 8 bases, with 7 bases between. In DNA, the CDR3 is TGTGCCAGCAGTTACTCGTACGGGGAAGCTTTCTTT. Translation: CASSYSYGEAFF.

DNA of the CDR3: TGTGCCAGCAGCTGGGACAGGGGCTATGGCTACACCTTC. This codes for CASSWDRGYGYTF. The chain links TRBV11-3 to TRBJ1-2; TRBD1 matches at 10 bases. Losses at the gene ends were 4 bases for V and 4 bases for J; bases not matched to a gene: 0. Germline V gene data show CDR1 as SGHNT and CDR2 as YENEEA. This CDR3 comprises 13 residues. The whole variable domain, remainder taken from reference TRBV11-3 and TRBJ1-2, is EAGVVQSPRYKIIEKKQPVAFWCNPISGHNTLYWYLQNLGQGPELLIRYENEEAVDDSQLPKDRFSAERLKGVDSTLKIQPAELGDSAVYLCASSWDRGYGYTFGSGTRLTVV.

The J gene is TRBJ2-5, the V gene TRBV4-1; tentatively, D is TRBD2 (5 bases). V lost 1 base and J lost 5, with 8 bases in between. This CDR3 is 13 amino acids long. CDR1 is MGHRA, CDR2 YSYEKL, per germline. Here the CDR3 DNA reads TGCGCCAGCAGCCAAGGACTATTGGAGACCCAGTACTTC. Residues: CASSQGLLETQYF.

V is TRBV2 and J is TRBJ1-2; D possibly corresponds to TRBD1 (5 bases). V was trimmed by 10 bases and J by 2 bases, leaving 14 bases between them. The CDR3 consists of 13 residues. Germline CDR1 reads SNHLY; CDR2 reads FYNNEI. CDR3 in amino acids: CATAGRNNYGYTF. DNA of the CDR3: TGTGCCACGGCGGGGCGGAACAACTATGGCTACACCTTC.

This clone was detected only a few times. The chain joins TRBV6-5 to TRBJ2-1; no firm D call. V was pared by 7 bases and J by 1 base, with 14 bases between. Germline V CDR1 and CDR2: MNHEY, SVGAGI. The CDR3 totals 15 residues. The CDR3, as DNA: TGTGCCAGCACCATAAGAACGCGATCCTACAATGAGCAGTTCTTC. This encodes CASTIRTRSYNEQFF.

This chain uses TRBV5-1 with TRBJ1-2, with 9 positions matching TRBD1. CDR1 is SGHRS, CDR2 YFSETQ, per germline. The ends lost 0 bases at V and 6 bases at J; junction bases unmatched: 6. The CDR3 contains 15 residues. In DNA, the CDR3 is TGCGCCAGCAGCTTGGAGGGACAGGGATATGATGGCTACACCTTC. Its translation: CASSLEGQGYDGYTF. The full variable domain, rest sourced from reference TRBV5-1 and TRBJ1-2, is KAGVTQTPRYLIKTRGQQVTLSCSPISGHRSVSWYQQTPGQGLQFLFEYFSETQRNKGNFPGRFSGRQFSNSRSEMNVSTLELGDSALYLCASSLEGQGYDGYTFGSGTRLTVV.

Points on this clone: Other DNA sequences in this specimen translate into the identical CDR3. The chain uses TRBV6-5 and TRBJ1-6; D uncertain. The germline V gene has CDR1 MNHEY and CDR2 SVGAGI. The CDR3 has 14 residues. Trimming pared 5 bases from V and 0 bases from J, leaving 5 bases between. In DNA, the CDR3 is TGTGCCAGCAGTCGTAGCTCCTATAATTCACCCCTCCACTTT. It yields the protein CASSRSSYNSPLHF.

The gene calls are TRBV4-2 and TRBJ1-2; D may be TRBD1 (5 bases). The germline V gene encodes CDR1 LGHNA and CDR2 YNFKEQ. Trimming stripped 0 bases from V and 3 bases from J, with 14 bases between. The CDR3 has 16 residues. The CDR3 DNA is TGTGCCAGCAGCCAAGAATATGCGACGGGGGACTATGGCTACACCTTC. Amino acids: CASSQEYATGDYGYTF.

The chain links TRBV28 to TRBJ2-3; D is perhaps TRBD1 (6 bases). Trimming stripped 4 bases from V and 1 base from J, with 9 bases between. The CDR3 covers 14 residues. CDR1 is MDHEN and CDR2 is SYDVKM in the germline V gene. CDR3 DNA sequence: TGTGCCAGCAGTTATGGGACACGCACAGATACGCAGTATTTT. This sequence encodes CASSYGTRTDTQYF. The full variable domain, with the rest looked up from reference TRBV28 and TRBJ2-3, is DVKVTQSSRYLVKRTGEKVFLECVQDMDHENMFWYRQDPGLGLRLIYFSYDVKMKEKGDIPEGYSVSREKKERFSLILESASTNQTSMYLCASSYGTRTDTQYFGPGTRLTVL.

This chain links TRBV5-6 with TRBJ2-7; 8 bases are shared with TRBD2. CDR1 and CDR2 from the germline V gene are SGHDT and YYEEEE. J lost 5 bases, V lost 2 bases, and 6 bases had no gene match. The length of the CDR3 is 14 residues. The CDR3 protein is CASSLPGLGHEQYF. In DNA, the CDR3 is TGTGCCAGCAGCTTACCGGGACTAGGGCACGAGCAGTACTTC.

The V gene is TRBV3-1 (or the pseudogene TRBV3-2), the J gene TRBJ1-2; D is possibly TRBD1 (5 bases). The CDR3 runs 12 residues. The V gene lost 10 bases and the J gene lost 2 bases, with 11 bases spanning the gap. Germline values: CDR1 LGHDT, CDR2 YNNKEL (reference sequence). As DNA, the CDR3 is TGTGCCACCGACAGTCGGAACTATGGCTACACCTTC. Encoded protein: CATDSRNYGYTF.

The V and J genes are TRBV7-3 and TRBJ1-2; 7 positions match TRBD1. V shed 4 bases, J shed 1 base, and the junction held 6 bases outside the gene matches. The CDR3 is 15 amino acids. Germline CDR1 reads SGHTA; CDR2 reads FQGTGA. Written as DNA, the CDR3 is TGTGCCAGCAGCTACGCAGGGGGTCTTAACTATGGCTACACCTTC. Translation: CASSYAGGLNYGYTF.

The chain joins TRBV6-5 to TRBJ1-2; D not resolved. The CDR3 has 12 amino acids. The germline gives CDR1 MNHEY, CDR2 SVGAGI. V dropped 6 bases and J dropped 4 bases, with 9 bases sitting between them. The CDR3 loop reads CASSLSGYGYTF. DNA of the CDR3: TGTGCCAGCAGCCTCTCGGGCTATGGCTACACCTTC.

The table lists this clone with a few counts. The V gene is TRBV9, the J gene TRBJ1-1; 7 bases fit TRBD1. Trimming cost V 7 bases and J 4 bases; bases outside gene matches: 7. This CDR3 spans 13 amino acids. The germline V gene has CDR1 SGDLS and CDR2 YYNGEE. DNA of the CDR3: TGTGCCAGCTCAAATCCAGGGGGCACTGAAGCTTTCTTT. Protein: CASSNPGGTEAFF.

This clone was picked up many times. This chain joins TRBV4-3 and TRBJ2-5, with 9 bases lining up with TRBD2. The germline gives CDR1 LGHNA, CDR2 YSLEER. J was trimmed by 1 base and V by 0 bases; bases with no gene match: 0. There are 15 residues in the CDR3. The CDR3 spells CASSQERGGQETQYF. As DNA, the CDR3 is TGCGCCAGCAGCCAAGAGCGGGGGGGCCAAGAGACCCAGTACTTC.

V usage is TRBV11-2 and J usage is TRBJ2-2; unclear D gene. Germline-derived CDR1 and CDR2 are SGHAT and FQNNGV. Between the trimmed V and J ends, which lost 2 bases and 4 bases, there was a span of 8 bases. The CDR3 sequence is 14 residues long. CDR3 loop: CASSLRRVTGELFF. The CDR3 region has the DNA TGTGCCAGCAGCTTACGACGGGTCACCGGGGAGCTGTTTTTT.